Sequencing of this T cell receptor (beta chain) was carried out in a study of T cell responses to AZD1222 COVID-19 vaccine (dated by TCRdb to the early 2020s). Regarding the complete study: AZD1222 recipients with second doses at about 4 weeks or about 12 weeks were pooled, because spike-specific TCR depth and breadth did not differ between schedules. TCR sequencing covered 230 to 250 trial participants: nearly 210 given two doses of AZD1222 and approximately 26 given two doses of MenACWY control vaccine. Trial participants were enrolled into age subgroups of 18-55, 56-69 and 70-plus years, which contained about 150, 27 and 61 TCR-sequenced participants, respectively.

Between the V and J ends, shortened by 1 base and 3 bases respectively, the junction contains 15 bases. CDR1 and CDR2, looked up from the germline V gene (reference sequence), are LGHDT and YNNKEL. The CDR3 goes from the cysteine to the phenylalanine over 16 residues. Only CDR3 DNA remains: 48 bases, in frame from the first base. The CDR3 regions of human TCRbeta chains were analyzed by immunosequencing. In the paper's pipeline: Repertoire TCRs were checked for matches against a reference library of SARS-CoV-2-specific TCRs that had been generated using the MIRA antigen-specificity platform. Breadth meant the fraction of unique TCRs that were SARS-CoV-2-associated, whereas depth meant the fraction of total T cells that were SARS-CoV-2-associated. Using the MIRA data, each spike-specific TCR was mapped to the spike region that the TCR reacts to and placed in a CD4 or CD8 class. Log10-transformed breadth and depth values were compared by one-way ANOVA with Sidak's multiple comparisons tests. Held by TCRdb, this immuneACCESS table contains in-frame sequences only and omits some clones. Under half of the omission traces to an unresolved V gene where checked; the cause of the rest is unknown. D and trimming come from the DNA, and the V and J calls and clone size come from that table. For this sample there are about 110,000 clones; around nine tenths appear just once. The ten top clones hold roughly 3% of the sample.

The sample's time point label, in plain terms: baseline before first vaccination. The vaccinee samples were drawn from two UK trials, COV001 and COV002, one of which was a single-blind randomized controlled phase 2/3 trial testing AZD1222 (ChAdOx1 nCoV-19) in healthy adults. For TCRbeta chain sequencing, PBMC samples were collected from trial participants at day 0 and at day 28 after the second dose. For this clone: The antigen it binds to is not known. There are no base qualities to consult, and no much larger clone falls within one base.

Points the paper makes about the study in general: Epitopes outside the regions mutated in the B.1.351 and B.1.1.7 variants were reportedly recognized by nearly half of the unique spike-specific TCRs. Conclusions about previously exposed vaccinees are limited, since just 5 or 6 AZD1222 recipients were seropositive for SARS-CoV-2 at baseline. The 56-69-year group was small, and its depth increase did not reach significance, likely because of low power. Because no samples from the day 14 peak response were available, repertoires could be characterized only after the peak T cell response. Most participants were white British and females outnumbered males, and the authors suggested that clonal diversity may have been underestimated. CD4 TCRs associated with the vaccine covered the entire spike protein, and the dominant responses were in regions 160-218 and 743-854. Spike-specific TCR breadth and depth rose significantly after two AZD1222 doses compared with day 0 and with MenACWY recipients.

This clonotype originated in an adult in good health. Sample: peripheral blood, taken on day 0 of AZD1222 vaccination. The chain is assembled from TRBV3-1 (or the pseudogene TRBV3-2) and TRBJ1-1, with a weak D call of TRBD1 (5 bases match). The nucleotide sequence reads TGTGCCAGCAGCCAAGTAGTAGGAAAAGGGGACACTGAAGCTTTCTTT. The encoded protein is CASSQVVGKGDTEAFF.